This TCR beta chain was recovered during a study of blood T cell repertoires in COVID-19. As for the study in general: Researchers got acute and convalescent COVID-19 samples from the United States, Italy and Spain. T cells, B-cell-depleted T cells, or PBMCs supplied cDNA or gDNA.

As processed by the authors: Nucleated cell counts were estimated from reference gene primer amplification. TCRdb's table, derived via immunoSEQ multiplex PCR, lists solely in-frame clones and lacks some. V and J calls and clone size follow that table, whereas D and trimming were derived from the DNA. The repertoire holds around 300,000 clones, with around 89% as singletons. V was clipped by 0 bases and J by 3 bases, with 5 bases between them. CDR1 is LGHNA, CDR2 YNFKEQ, per germline. The CDR3 covers 13 residues. This chain connects TRBV4-2 to TRBJ1-1; no firm D call. The specimen was peripheral blood. The sequence came from a woman aged 40 to 50 with acute or convalescent COVID-19. The CDR3 DNA follows: TGTGCCAGCAGCCAAGAGTCCTACACTGAAGCTTTCTTT. This translates into CASSQESYTEAFF.